The T cell receptor (beta chain) under discussion was sequenced for a study of CD4 T cells in relation to SARS-CoV-2 and coronaviruses. Across the study: PBMCs were cultured with antigen for roughly nine days before TCR beta sequencing. No peptide or an HIV-1 Nef peptide pool served as negative control. Study-level results: Compared with monoreactive clones, crossreactive clones showed significantly weaker SARS-CoV-2 expansion. Approximately 65% of donors had memory CD4+ clonotypes crossrecognizing SARS-CoV-2 and common cold coronavirus spike.

Per the germline V gene, CDR1 is KGHSH and CDR2 is LQKENI. The CDR3 has 15 amino acids. Trimming took 2 bases from V and 0 from J, leaving 9 bases between them. Before the COVID-19 pandemic, during about 2010-2019, CD4+ T cells were taken from unexposed donors. The cells were cultured for 10 days before CD4+ T cells were isolated. Some clones are missing from TCRdb's copy, which holds only in-frame ones; the method was immunoSEQ multiplex PCR. The data show 20,000 or so clones, approximately 80% seen once. To note about this clone: Its antigen is currently unknown.

The clonotype was recovered from a human donor in good health. Sequencing used CD4+ T cells from PBMCs, cultured in vitro. This rearrangement joins TRBV18 to TRBJ2-3; D is unresolved. CDR3 region: CASSPLRASTDTQYF. Written as DNA, the CDR3 is TGTGCCAGCTCACCATTACGGGCTAGCACAGATACGCAGTATTTT.